A selection of T cell receptor beta chains follows, all from one sample in a study of type 1 regulatory T cells. Each CDR3 protein is one row after TCRdb ran MiXCR on the reads. The sample records tens of thousands of distinct CDR3 sequences, roughly 20% being singletons. No antigen has been assigned to these receptors. Sequencing was done on a sample of cultured type 1 regulatory T (Tr1) cells, either the whole culture or a sorted fraction (not recorded which). The receptors were gathered from a human donor in good health. Both conserved end residues are part of each CDR3. D genes are given only for firm matches. The size of a clone is reported for some rows only, either as once, few or many, or as a class for expanded clones.

clone_size j_call v_call d_call cdr3_aa cdr3_nt
many TRBJ2-2 TRBV27 TRBD2 CASGWSAGGTGELFF TGTGCCAGCGGATGGTCGGCGGGAGGTACCGGGGAGCTGTTTTTT
few TRBJ2-3 TRBV29-1 . CSAGPPGRTDTQYF TGCAGCGCCGGACCGCCAGGCCGCACAGATACGCAGTATTTT
once TRBJ2-1 TRBV15 TRBD2 CVTSRDFRTSGAF TGTGTCACCAGCAGAGATTTCCGGACTAGCGGGGCCTTC
few TRBJ2-3 TRBV20-1 TRBD2 CSAETSGRTDTQYF TGCAGTGCGGAGACTAGCGGGAGGACAGATACGCAGTATTTT
few TRBJ2-5 TRBV7-2 . CASSSTRYQETQYF TGTGCCAGCAGCTCTACTAGATACCAAGAGACCCAGTACTTC
once TRBJ1-3 TRBV9 . CASSVAGQYFSGNTIYF TGTGCCAGCAGCGTAGCTGGACAGTACTTCTCTGGAAACACCATATATTTT
few TRBJ2-6 TRBV12-3/TRBV12-4 . CASSLARGANVLTF TGTGCCAGCAGTTTAGCGCGAGGGGCCAACGTCCTGACTTTC
few TRBJ1-3 TRBV7-2 . CASSLRANTIYF TGTGCCAGCAGCTTAAGGGCTAACACCATATATTTT
. TRBJ2-3 TRBV19 TRBD2 CASRLARSGGDTQYF TGTGCCAGCCGACTAGCTCGGAGTGGTGGAGATACGCAGTATTTT
. TRBJ2-2 TRBV20-1 . CSARDPQRSPGELFF TGCAGTGCTAGAGATCCCCAGAGGAGCCCCGGGGAGCTGTTTTTT
. TRBJ2-1 TRBV24-1 . CATSVTGKGENNEQFF TGTGCCACCAGTGTGACCGGGAAAGGAGAAAACAATGAGCAGTTCTTC
few TRBJ2-7 TRBV20-1 . CSARVRREAYEQYF TGCAGTGCTAGAGTACGGCGGGAAGCCTACGAGCAGTACTTC
few TRBJ2-5 TRBV7-8 . CASNRQGGTQYF TGTGCCAGCAACCGGCAGGGGGGGACCCAGTACTTC
. TRBJ1-2 TRBV19 . CASSSPLGQSNYGYTF TGTGCCAGTAGTAGCCCGCTCGGACAGTCTAACTATGGCTACACCTTC
. TRBJ2-7 TRBV7-8 TRBD2 CASSLGGREAYEQYF TGTGCCAGCAGCTTAGGAGGGCGGGAGGCCTACGAGCAGTACTTC
few TRBJ2-3 TRBV7-2 . CASSPQGSTDTQYF TGTGCCAGCAGCCCGCAGGGGAGCACAGATACGCAGTATTTT
few TRBJ2-5 TRBV5-5 . CASSFVTPETQYF TGTGCCAGCAGCTTCGTGACTCCGGAGACCCAGTACTTC
. TRBJ2-1 TRBV3-1 TRBD2 CASSQGSSGSEQFF TGTGCCAGCAGCCAAGGGTCCAGCGGGAGTGAGCAGTTCTTC
few TRBJ1-1 TRBV28 TRBD1 CASSTRTGTAKEAFF TGTGCCAGCAGTACCCGAACCGGGACAGCAAAAGAAGCTTTCTTT
medium-sized TRBJ2-1 TRBV18 . CASSQNRASSYNEQFF TGTGCCAGCTCACAAAATAGAGCAAGCTCCTACAATGAGCAGTTCTTC